The clone carrying this TCR beta chain was detected only a few times. RNA transcripts gave rise to amplified TCR beta CDR3 regions. The primer set for the first-round RT-PCR of the TCR CDR3 was HTBI. Using its own MiXCR run on the multiplex PCR reads, TCRdb lists one record per CDR3 protein. This table holds about 360,000 distinct CDR3 sequences, less than 15% found once. This entry comes from a study of T cells in Graves' hyperthyroidism and ophthalmopathy. The CDR3 extends over 15 amino acids. V was clipped by 2 bases and J by 1 base, with 6 bases between them. The germline V gene has CDR1 MRHNA and CDR2 SNTAGT.

The sample was blood. This clonotype was sampled from a woman in her late teens or twenties with Graves' hyperthyroidism. The chain employs TRBV6-4 and TRBJ2-6; tentatively, D is TRBD1 (5 bases). Here the CDR3 reads CASSDRGSGANVLTF. The CDR3 nucleotides read TGTGCCAGCAGTGACAGGGGTTCTGGGGCCAACGTCCTGACTTTC.